The 6 T cell receptor beta chains below were found in one sample sequenced in a study of cytomegalovirus exposure and HLA in healthy donors. Primers: 60 Vbeta forward and 13 Jbeta reverse. The method was immunoSEQ multiplex PCR; TCRdb's version includes in-frame clones alone and lacks a portion of them. The sample carries around 86,000 clones, 6.5% to 8% recorded once. The material sequenced was PBMCs. Source of these receptors: a man aged 50 to 60 in good health and CMV-seronegative.

V gene TRBV5-6 combines with J gene TRBJ2-5, with 8 positions matching TRBD1. The DNA end lines up better with TRBJ2-7; the J call may be wrong. From germline, CDR1 is SGHDT and CDR2 YYEEEE. CDR3 size: 15 residues. The CDR3: CASSPRTGRSYEQYF. As DNA, the CDR3 is TGTGCCAGCAGCCCCCGGACAGGGCGCTCCTACGAGCAGTACTTC.

This chain links TRBV28 with TRBJ2-5; D not certain. Per the germline V gene, CDR1 is MDHEN and CDR2 is SYDVKM. This CDR3 region has 12 residues. Trimming stripped 6 bases from V and 0 bases from J, with 5 bases between. CDR3 in amino acids: CASRGYQETQYF. Here the CDR3 DNA reads TGTGCCAGCAGGGGCTACCAAGAGACCCAGTACTTC.

J is TRBJ2-5 and V is TRBV9; no clear D gene. Trimming removed 0 bases at V and 5 bases at J, with 14 bases between. The CDR3 is made up of 15 amino acids. Looked up from germline, CDR1 is SGDLS and CDR2 is YYNGEE. The CDR3 DNA reads TGTGCCAGCAGCGTAGGAGCGAATGACGGGGAGACCCAGTACTTC. Translated: CASSVGANDGETQYF.

This clone was counted only a few times. The rearrangement uses TRBV10-3 and TRBJ2-5, with 12 bases aligning to TRBD2. CDR1 is ENHRY and CDR2 is SYGVKD in the germline V gene. The CDR3 covers 15 residues. Trimming removed 3 bases from V and 6 bases from J; junction bases left unmatched: 5. DNA for the CDR3: TGTGCCATCAGTGATCTAGCGGGGGGGCCGAAGACCCAGTACTTC. As protein: CAISDLAGGPKTQYF.

The V gene is TRBV6-4, the J gene TRBJ2-1, with 12 bases matching TRBD2. Trimming took 4 bases from V and 9 from J; bases not matched to a gene: 4. The germline gives CDR1 MRHNA, CDR2 SNTAGT. CDR3 length: 14 residues. The CDR3 DNA reads TGTGCCAGCAGTGGGACTAGCGGGGTAGCTGAGCAGTTCTTC. It specifies CASSGTSGVAEQFF.

This rearrangement joins TRBV28 to TRBJ1-1; TRBD1 aligns across 7 bases. The V segment lost 4 bases and the J segment 2 bases; nucleotides outside the gene matches: 10. This CDR3 has 16 residues. Germline CDR1 is MDHEN and CDR2 is SYDVKM. The chain's CDR3 is CASSYRGRATNTEAFF. As DNA, the CDR3 is TGTGCCAGCAGTTACAGGGGCAGGGCTACAAACACTGAAGCTTTCTTT.